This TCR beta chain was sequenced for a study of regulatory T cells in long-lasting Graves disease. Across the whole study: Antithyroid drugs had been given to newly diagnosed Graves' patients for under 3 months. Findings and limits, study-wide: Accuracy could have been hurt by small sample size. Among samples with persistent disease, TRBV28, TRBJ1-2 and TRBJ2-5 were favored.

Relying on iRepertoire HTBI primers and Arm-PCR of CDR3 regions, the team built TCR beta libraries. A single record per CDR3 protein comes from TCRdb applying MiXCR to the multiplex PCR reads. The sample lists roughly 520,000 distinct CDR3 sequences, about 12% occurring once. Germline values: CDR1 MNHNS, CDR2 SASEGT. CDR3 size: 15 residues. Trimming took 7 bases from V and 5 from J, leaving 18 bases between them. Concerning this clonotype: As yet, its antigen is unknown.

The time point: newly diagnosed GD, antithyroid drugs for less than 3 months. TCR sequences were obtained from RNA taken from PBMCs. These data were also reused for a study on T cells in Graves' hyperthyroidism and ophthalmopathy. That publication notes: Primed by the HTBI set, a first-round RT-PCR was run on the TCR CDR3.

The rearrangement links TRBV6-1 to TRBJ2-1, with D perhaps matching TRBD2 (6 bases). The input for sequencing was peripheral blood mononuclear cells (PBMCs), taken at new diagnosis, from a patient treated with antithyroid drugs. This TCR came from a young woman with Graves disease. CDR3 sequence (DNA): TGTGCCAGCATGCTCGTCGGGAGCCCCCACAATGAGCAGTTCTTC. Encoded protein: CASMLVGSPHNEQFF.